Listed below are T cell receptor beta chains from one sample, sequenced in a study of blood T cell repertoires in COVID-19. Sequencing was performed with immunoSEQ multiplex PCR; in TCRdb, only in-frame clones are kept and a portion is missing. The sample lists a few hundred thousand clones, around 86% seen once, with under 3% in the top ten. Sequences were obtained from peripheral blood. These receptors were obtained from a human donor in a cohort sampled during active COVID-19. CDR3s include the opening cysteine and the closing phenylalanine or tryptophan. The order of the fields is CDR3 DNA, CDR3 protein, V gene, D gene, J gene, clone size. The D gene is left open where the match is weak. Some rows have no size entry. The others give once, few or many, or a class for an expanded clone.

TGTGCCAGCACCCAAGACACTAGCGGCCCAGATACGCAGTATTTT	CASTQDTSGPDTQYF	TRBV2	TRBD2	TRBJ2-3	NA
TGTGCCAGCGGGACAGTAACTAGCACAGATACGCAGTATTTT	CASGTVTSTDTQYF	TRBV28	TRBD1	TRBJ2-3	NA
TGTGCCAGCAGTGCTCAGGTCGCCAATCAGCCCCAGCATTTT	CASSAQVANQPQHF	TRBV2	NA	TRBJ1-5	few
TGTGCCAGTAGCAATTCGGGAGCCTACGAGCAGTACTTC	CASSNSGAYEQYF	TRBV19	NA	TRBJ2-7	few
TGTGCCAGCAGTTTAAGCGGGTTTCCTGAGCAGTACTTC	CASSLSGFPEQYF	TRBV12-3/TRBV12-4	NA	TRBJ2-7	NA
TGTGCCAGCTCACCCAGGGGATCGGGTGAAAAACTGTTTTTT	CASSPRGSGEKLFF	TRBV18	NA	TRBJ1-4	NA
TGTGCCAGCAGCTTTGAAGGGTGGGACAGGGAAAACTATGGCTACACCTTC	CASSFEGWDRENYGYTF	TRBV7-9	TRBD1	TRBJ1-2	NA
TGTGCCAGCAGTTACTCGGTGGACAGGGTAGGAGAAGCTTTCTTT	CASSYSVDRVGEAFF	TRBV6-5	TRBD1	TRBJ1-1	few
TGTGCCAGCAGAAATCGAGGAGGCGAATCACCCCTCCACTTT	CASRNRGGESPLHF	TRBV6-5	NA	TRBJ1-6	NA
TGTGCCAGCAGCGTAGATGTCAGGGATGAAAAACTGTTTTTT	CASSVDVRDEKLFF	TRBV9	NA	TRBJ1-4	NA
TGTGCCAGCAGACAAGGGACAGTGATGACTACGCAGTATTTT	CASRQGTVMTTQYF	TRBV6-5	TRBD1	TRBJ2-3	once
TGCAGCGGTGGGGGGGGCCGAAGCGAGCAGTACTTC	CSGGGGRSEQYF	TRBV29-1	NA	TRBJ2-7	NA
TGCGCCAGCAGCTCCCCGGGACAGGGACAAGAGACCCAGTACTTC	CASSSPGQGQETQYF	TRBV5-1	TRBD1	TRBJ2-5	NA
TGTGCCAGCACGAGTGTCGGGGGGAATGAAAAACTGTTTTTT	CASTSVGGNEKLFF	TRBV6-5	NA	TRBJ1-4	NA
TGTGCCAGCAGCTTAGGGTCCAAGGGGGCAACCTACGAGCAGTACTTC	CASSLGSKGATYEQYF	TRBV7-2	TRBD1	TRBJ2-7	NA
TGCGCCAGCAGCCAAGATCTCTGGGGCGGCCCTGGGGCCAACGTCCTGACTTTC	CASSQDLWGGPGANVLTF	TRBV4-1	NA	TRBJ2-6	NA
TGTGCCAGCAGTGCTACCCTTAGCGGGAGAGGGTACGAGCAGTACTTC	CASSATLSGRGYEQYF	TRBV25-1	TRBD2	TRBJ2-7	NA
TGTGCCAGCAGTTTTTACCGGGAGGCCCTCCAAGAGACCCAGTACTTC	CASSFYREALQETQYF	TRBV28	TRBD2	TRBJ2-5	NA
TGTGCCAGCAGGGAGAAAGCGGGGAGCTCCTACAATGAGCAGTTCTTC	CASREKAGSSYNEQFF	TRBV2	TRBD2	TRBJ2-1	NA
TGTGCCAGCAATAACGAGGGGAACACTGAAGCTTTCTTT	CASNNEGNTEAFF	TRBV28	NA	TRBJ1-1	few
TGTGCCAGCAGCCCGTCGGTGGGGAGGTTATACAATGAGCAGTTCTTC	CASSPSVGRLYNEQFF	TRBV13	NA	TRBJ2-1	NA
TGTGCCAGCAGTTACGGGGGACAGGGATCGGACGAGCAGTACTTC	CASSYGGQGSDEQYF	TRBV6-2/TRBV6-3	TRBD1	TRBJ2-7	NA
TGTGCCAGCAGTACACGGGACTCTGGGGGCGGGGAGCTGTTTTTT	CASSTRDSGGGELFF	TRBV6-2/TRBV6-3	NA	TRBJ2-2	NA
TGTGCCTGGACCGACGGAGGGAGCTCTGGAAACACCATATATTTT	CAWTDGGSSGNTIYF	TRBV30	NA	TRBJ1-3	NA
TGTGCCAGCAGCCGCACTAAGGGGCACACTGAAGCTTTCTTT	CASSRTKGHTEAFF	TRBV11-2	NA	TRBJ1-1	few
TGTGCCAGCAGCTTGGGCGCCGGCGGGAAAGAGACCCAGTACTTC	CASSLGAGGKETQYF	TRBV5-5	NA	TRBJ2-5	NA
TGTGCCAGCAGCGTCAGGATGGAGGACACTGAAGCTTTCTTT	CASSVRMEDTEAFF	TRBV9	NA	TRBJ1-1	NA
TGTGCCAGCAGCACGGGGGGGCTAGAAAATGAGCAGTTCTTC	CASSTGGLENEQFF	TRBV5-4	TRBD2	TRBJ2-1	NA
TGTGCCAGCAGCAAACAGGGCTCTAATGAAAAACTGTTTTTT	CASSKQGSNEKLFF	TRBV5-4	NA	TRBJ1-4	few
TGTGCCAGCAGCTTCGGTGGGACACCCGTTGGCGAGCAGTACTTC	CASSFGGTPVGEQYF	TRBV11-3	NA	TRBJ2-7	NA
TGCGCCAGCAGCTTGGTCACAGCCTCCTACGAGCAGTACTTC	CASSLVTASYEQYF	TRBV5-1	NA	TRBJ2-7	NA
TGTGCCAGCAGCCCCAGTGGTAGCGGGGTCCGGGCAGATACGCAGTATTTT	CASSPSGSGVRADTQYF	TRBV7-6	TRBD2	TRBJ2-3	once
TGTGCCAGCAGCCAGGGACAGGGAGAGTGGAAACTGTTTTTT	CASSQGQGEWKLFF	TRBV7-9	TRBD1	TRBJ1-4	NA
TGCGCCAGCAGCCAGACCGGGACAGGGGTCACTGAAGCTTTCTTT	CASSQTGTGVTEAFF	TRBV5-1	TRBD1	TRBJ1-1	NA
TGTGCCAGCAGCGGACAGGGAGGGAACACTGAAGCTTTCTTT	CASSGQGGNTEAFF	TRBV6-6	TRBD1	TRBJ1-1	NA
TGTGCCAGCAGCGAGGGTATTGGGACAGGAGAGTATGGCTACACCTTC	CASSEGIGTGEYGYTF	TRBV11-2	TRBD1	TRBJ1-2	NA
TGTGCCAGCAGCTCGGCCAGGTCGCCCTCCATGAACACTGAAGCTTTCTTT	CASSSARSPSMNTEAFF	TRBV7-6	NA	TRBJ1-1	once
TGTGCCAGCAGCTTAAAATACGGTGCAGCGGGAGACTACAATGAGCAGTTCTTC	CASSLKYGAAGDYNEQFF	TRBV7-9	TRBD2	TRBJ2-1	NA
TGCGCCAGCAGCCCCCTCCTAGCGGGAGGGGTCAGCTCCTACAATGAGCAGTTCTTC	CASSPLLAGGVSSYNEQFF	TRBV4-1	TRBD2	TRBJ2-1	NA
TGTGCCAGCAGCCAAAATGCGGGGGCGCGGGAGACCCAGTACTTC	CASSQNAGARETQYF	TRBV3-1/TRBV3-2	NA	TRBJ2-5	NA
TGTGCCAGCAGCACTATGGGTGGCTACACCTTC	CASSTMGGYTF	TRBV5-6	NA	TRBJ1-2	NA
TGCGCCAGCAGCTTGGCCGTCGGGACAGGGGGCCTATCGGGTGGCTACACCTTC	CASSLAVGTGGLSGGYTF	TRBV5-1	TRBD1	TRBJ1-2	NA
TGTGCCAGCAGTGACACGATAAAGACAGGGAAAAATGAGCAGTTCTTC	CASSDTIKTGKNEQFF	TRBV2	TRBD1	TRBJ2-1	NA
TGCAGCGCAGGGGCTGGCACAGATACGCAGTATTTT	CSAGAGTDTQYF	TRBV29-1	NA	TRBJ2-3	once
TGCGCCAGCGGCCGGGCGAGGGGAGGGGCTCCCTACGAGCAGTACTTC	CASGRARGGAPYEQYF	TRBV5-1	TRBD2	TRBJ2-7	NA
TGTGCCAGCACCCCAAGTGGGGCGGCCAAATGGGGGCAGTACTTC	CASTPSGAAKWGQYF	TRBV6-5	NA	TRBJ2-7	NA
TGTGCCAGCAGCTTAGGCGGGGCCCGCTACGAGCAGTACTTC	CASSLGGARYEQYF	TRBV7-2	NA	TRBJ2-7	NA
TGTGCCAGCAGCACGACAGGGGAACTCGACGAGCAGTACTTC	CASSTTGELDEQYF	TRBV13	TRBD1	TRBJ2-7	once
TGTGCCAGCAGCTCCCCCGGACTAGCCCAAGAGACCCAGTACTTC	CASSSPGLAQETQYF	TRBV5-4	TRBD2	TRBJ2-5	once
TGTGCCAGCAGCCTGAGGGCCGATGATAGCAATCAGCCCCAGCATTTT	CASSLRADDSNQPQHF	TRBV16	NA	TRBJ1-5	NA